Below are 12 T cell receptor beta chains sequenced from a single sample in a study of cytomegalovirus exposure and HLA in healthy donors. PCR used 60 Vbeta primers and 13 Jbeta primers. Repertoires were generated with immunoSEQ multiplex PCR, while TCRdb's copy carries only in-frame clones and drops some. The sample includes around 140,000 clones, about four fifths seen only once; the top ten take roughly 4.8%. The source material was PBMCs. The receptors come from a man aged 40-49 years in good health and CMV-seronegative.

The table lists this clone with a few counts. The rearrangement links TRBV19 to TRBJ1-1, with D possibly being TRBD1 (6 bases). The CDR3 covers 14 residues. CDR1 and CDR2 from the germline V gene are LNHDA and SQIVND (reference sequence). Trimming cost V 6 bases and J 2 bases, with 13 bases left between them. CDR3 residues: CASSLRGPNTEAFF. CDR3 coding DNA: TGTGCCAGTAGCCTCAGGGGTCCTAACACTGAAGCTTTCTTT.

The V gene is TRBV6-5, the J gene TRBJ2-6; D ambiguous. Trimming took off 9 bases at V and 4 bases at J, with 7 bases between the two ends. CDR1 and CDR2 from the germline V gene are MNHEY and SVGAGI. The CDR3 extends over 12 amino acids. CDR3 coding DNA: TGTGCCAGTAAACGGGGGGCCAACGTCCTGACTTTC. This gives the protein CASKRGANVLTF.

A single count supports this clone. V gene TRBV27 combines with J gene TRBJ2-7; perhaps TRBD2 as D (6 bases). The CDR3 is 17 residues long. Trimming pared 6 bases from V and 0 bases from J, leaving 21 bases between. CDR1 is MNHEY and CDR2 is SMNVEV in the germline V gene (reference sequence). CDR3 loop: CASRAAGGLISSYEQYF. The CDR3 bases are TGTGCCAGCAGGGCGGCAGGAGGGCTTATTAGCTCCTACGAGCAGTACTTC.

This clone showed up just once. The J gene is TRBJ2-7, the V gene TRBV29-1, with D uncertain. V was cut by 1 base and J by 3 bases, with 13 bases left in between. Germline V gene lookup returns CDR1 SQVTM and CDR2 ANQGSEA. The CDR3 spans 14 residues. The CDR3 bases are TGCAGCGTTGAAGTTAAGCTCAATAACTACGAGCAGTACTTC. Translation: CSVEVKLNNYEQYF.

The CDR3 is CASSIDRTGRYQPQHF. The CDR3 coding sequence is TGTGCCAGTAGTATAGATAGGACAGGGAGATACCAGCCCCAGCATTTT. This chain links TRBV19 with TRBJ1-5; 8 bases align to TRBD1. The ends lost 0 bases at V and 7 bases at J; junction bases unmatched: 8. The CDR3 length is 16 residues. Germline V lookup: CDR1 LNHDA, CDR2 SQIVND (reference sequence).

The chain couples TRBV10-2 to TRBJ2-3, with a weak D call TRBD2 (6 bases). From germline, CDR1 is WSHSY and CDR2 SAAADI. The length of the CDR3 is 16 residues. The V end was cut by 6 bases, the J end by 0 bases, with 16 bases between. CDR3 residues: CASRDWLAISTDTQYF. The CDR3 DNA reads TGCGCCAGCAGGGATTGGCTAGCGATAAGCACAGATACGCAGTATTTT.

V is TRBV7-9 and J is TRBJ1-2; D gene uncertain. Looked up from germline, CDR1 is SEHNR and CDR2 is FQNEAQ (reference sequence). This CDR3 is 14 amino acids long. V was shortened by 1 base and J by 4 bases, with 10 bases between the two germline ends. CDR3 DNA sequence: TGTGCCAGCAGCTTAGTAGAAACGGGCTATGGCTACACCTTC. It translates to CASSLVETGYGYTF.

The count of this clone is one. A read error may produce the germline difference seen at one junction end. This chain links TRBV7-9 with TRBJ2-5; 12 nucleotides agree with TRBD2. CDR1 SEHNR and CDR2 FQNEAQ come from the germline V gene (reference sequence). This CDR3 contains 16 residues. The CDR3 DNA reads TGTTCCAGCAGCTCTAGCGGGGGGGCGAGTGTAGAGACCCAGTACTTC. Protein sequence: CSSSSSGGASVETQYF.

The gene calls are TRBV6-1 and TRBJ1-2, with 7 bases lining up with TRBD1. The trim removed 4 bases at V and 6 bases at J, leaving 11 bases unmatched. Germline-derived CDR1 and CDR2 are MNHNS and SASEGT. This CDR3 has 15 amino acids. The DNA for the CDR3 is TGTGCCAGCAGTGGGCGCGACAGGGATGGGAATGGCTACACCTTC. This sequence encodes CASSGRDRDGNGYTF.

The chain recombines TRBV9 with TRBJ1-3; the D is unclear. CDR3 length: 14 residues. Trimming left V 1 base short and J 4 bases short, with 9 bases between. Germline V gene data show CDR1 as SGDLS and CDR2 as YYNGEE. The CDR3 nucleotides read TGTGCCAGCAGCGTAACGGGGATAGGAAACACCATATATTTT. Its translation is CASSVTGIGNTIYF. Full variable domain (outside the CDR3, taken from reference TRBV9 and TRBJ1-3): DSGVTQTPKHLITATGQRVTLRCSPRSGDLSVYWYQQSLDQGLQFLIQYYNGEERAKGNILERFSAQQFPDLHSELNLSSLELGDSALYFCASSVTGIGNTIYFGEGSWLTVV.

This clone was found a few times. This chain joins TRBV7-9 and TRBJ1-1; no clear D. Germline CDR1 SEHNR, CDR2 FQNEAQ (reference sequence). V lost 7 bases to trimming and J lost 1 base, with 10 bases between them. The CDR3 consists of 13 residues. The CDR3 nucleotides are TGTGCCAGCACCCCTCCCGGGAACACTGAAGCTTTCTTT. This encodes CASTPPGNTEAFF.

This chain uses TRBV9 with TRBJ1-2; the match to TRBD1 covers 7 bases. V lost 6 bases and J lost 5; bases outside the gene matches: 13. CDR3 length: 15 residues. Germline V gives CDR1 SGDLS, CDR2 YYNGEE. The CDR3, as DNA: TGTGCCAGCACCCCCTCAACCGGGACAGATTATGGCTACACCTTC. This translates into CASTPSTGTDYGYTF.